This TCR beta chain was captured by sequencing in a study of blood T cell repertoires in COVID-19. Only in-frame clones appear in the TCRdb table, and some are missing; sequencing was by immunoSEQ multiplex PCR. The sample consists of 150,000 to 200,000 clones, about 88% of them appearing once. The V gene lost 4 bases and the J gene lost 11 bases, with 14 bases spanning the gap. CDR1 is MNHEY and CDR2 is SMNVEV in the germline V gene (reference sequence). There are 12 residues in the CDR3. The chain combines TRBV27 with TRBJ1-2; possible D gene TRBD1, 6 bases. The sequence was obtained from a woman aged 18-29 years who had recovered from COVID-19. The sequenced sample was PBMCs or T cells enriched from blood (not recorded which). The CDR3 DNA sequence: TGTGCCAGCAGTTGGGGAACAGGGAATTACACCTTC. It codes for CASSWGTGNYTF.